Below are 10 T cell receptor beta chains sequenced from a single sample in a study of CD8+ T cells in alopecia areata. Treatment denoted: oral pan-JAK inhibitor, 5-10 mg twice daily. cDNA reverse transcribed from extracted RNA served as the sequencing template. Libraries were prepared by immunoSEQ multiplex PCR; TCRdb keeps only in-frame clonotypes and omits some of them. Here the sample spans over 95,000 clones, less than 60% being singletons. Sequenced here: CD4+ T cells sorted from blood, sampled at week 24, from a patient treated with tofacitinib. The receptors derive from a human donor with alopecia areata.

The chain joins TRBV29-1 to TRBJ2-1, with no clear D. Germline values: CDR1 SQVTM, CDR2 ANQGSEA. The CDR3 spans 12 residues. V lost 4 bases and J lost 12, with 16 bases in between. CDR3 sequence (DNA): TGCAGCGTTGGTGGCCTTAGAGGATGGCAGTTCTTC. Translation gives CSVGGLRGWQFF.

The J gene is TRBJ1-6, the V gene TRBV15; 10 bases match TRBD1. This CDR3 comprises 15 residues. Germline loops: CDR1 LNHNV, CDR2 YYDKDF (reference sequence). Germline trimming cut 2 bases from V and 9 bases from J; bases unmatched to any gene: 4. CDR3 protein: CATSRTTGGRSPLHF. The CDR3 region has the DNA TGTGCCACCAGCAGAACGACAGGGGGCCGTTCACCCCTCCACTTT.

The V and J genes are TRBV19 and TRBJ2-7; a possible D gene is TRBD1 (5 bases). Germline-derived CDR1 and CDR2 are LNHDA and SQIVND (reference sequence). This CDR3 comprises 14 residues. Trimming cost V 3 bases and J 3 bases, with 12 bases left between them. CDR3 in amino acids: CASSIGQGIYEQYF. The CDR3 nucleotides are TGTGCCAGTAGTATCGGTCAGGGCATCTACGAGCAGTACTTC.

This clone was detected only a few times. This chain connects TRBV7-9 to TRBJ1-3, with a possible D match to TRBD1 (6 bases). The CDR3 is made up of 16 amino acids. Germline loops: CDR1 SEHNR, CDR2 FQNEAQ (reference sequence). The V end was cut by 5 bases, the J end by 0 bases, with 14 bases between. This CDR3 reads CASSIRTASSGNTIYF. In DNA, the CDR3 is TGTGCCAGCAGCATTAGGACAGCTAGCTCTGGAAACACCATATATTTT.

This CDR3 is CASSNRQGGTGELFF. CDR3 nucleotides: TGCGCCAGCAGCAACCGACAGGGTGGTACCGGGGAGCTGTTTTTT. The chain joins TRBV5-1 to TRBJ2-2, with 7 bases lining up with TRBD1. Germline lookup yields CDR1 SGHRS and CDR2 YFSETQ. V dropped 4 bases and J dropped 5; count of bases not matched to a gene: 8. The CDR3 totals 15 residues.

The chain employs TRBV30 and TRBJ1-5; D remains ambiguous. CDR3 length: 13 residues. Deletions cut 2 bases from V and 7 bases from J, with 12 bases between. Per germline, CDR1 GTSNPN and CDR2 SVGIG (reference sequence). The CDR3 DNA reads TGTGCCTGGAGTACAGCGCCCTCACAGCCCCAGCATTTT. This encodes CAWSTAPSQPQHF.

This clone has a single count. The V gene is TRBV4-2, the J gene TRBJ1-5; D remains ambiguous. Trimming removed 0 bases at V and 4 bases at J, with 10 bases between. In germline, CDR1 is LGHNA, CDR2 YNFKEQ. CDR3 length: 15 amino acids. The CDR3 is CASSQDHRGNQPQHF. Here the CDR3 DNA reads TGTGCCAGCAGCCAAGATCATCGAGGTAATCAGCCCCAGCATTTT.

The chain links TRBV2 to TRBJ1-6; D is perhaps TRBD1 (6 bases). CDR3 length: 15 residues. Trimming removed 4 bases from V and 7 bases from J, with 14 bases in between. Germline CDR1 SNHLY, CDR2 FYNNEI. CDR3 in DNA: TGTGCCAGCAGTGGCAGGGGCTACGCCAATTCACCCCTCCACTTT. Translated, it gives CASSGRGYANSPLHF.

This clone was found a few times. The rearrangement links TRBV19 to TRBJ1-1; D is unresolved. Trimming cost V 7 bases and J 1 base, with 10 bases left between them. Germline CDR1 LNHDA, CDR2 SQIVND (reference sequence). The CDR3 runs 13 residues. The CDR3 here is CASTLTRNTEAFF. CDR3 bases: TGTGCCAGTACCTTAACTCGGAACACTGAAGCTTTCTTT.

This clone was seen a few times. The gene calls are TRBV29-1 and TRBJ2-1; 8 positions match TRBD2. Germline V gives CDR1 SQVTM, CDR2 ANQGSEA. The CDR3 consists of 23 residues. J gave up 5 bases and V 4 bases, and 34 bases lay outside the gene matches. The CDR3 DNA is TGCAGCGTTGTTCTAAGCTCCAAAGGGACTAGGCTTCGAACCCTTGCCTTTAACAATGAGCAGTTCTTC. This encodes CSVVLSSKGTRLRTLAFNNEQFF.